This T cell receptor (beta chain) originates from a study of identical twins. The germline gives CDR1 DFQATT, CDR2 SNEGSKA (reference sequence). The ends were cut back, 6 bases at V and 5 bases at J, with 14 bases in the middle. This CDR3 comprises 13 residues. Ten or more counts support this clonotype. TCRdb reprocessed the 5' RACE reads with MiXCR, giving one entry per CDR3 protein. The table has 280,000 or so distinct CDR3 sequences, 8% to 9% seen once. The data were also submitted as part of a second study, on yellow fever vaccine responses in identical twins.

Sequenced sample: memory (CD45RO+) T cells sorted from blood. The source is a woman aged 18-29 years in good health. The rearrangement links TRBV20-1 to TRBJ2-1; D ambiguous. The chain's CDR3 is CSARPGENNEQFF. For the CDR3, the DNA is TGCAGTGCCCGGCCTGGAGAAAACAATGAGCAGTTCTTC.